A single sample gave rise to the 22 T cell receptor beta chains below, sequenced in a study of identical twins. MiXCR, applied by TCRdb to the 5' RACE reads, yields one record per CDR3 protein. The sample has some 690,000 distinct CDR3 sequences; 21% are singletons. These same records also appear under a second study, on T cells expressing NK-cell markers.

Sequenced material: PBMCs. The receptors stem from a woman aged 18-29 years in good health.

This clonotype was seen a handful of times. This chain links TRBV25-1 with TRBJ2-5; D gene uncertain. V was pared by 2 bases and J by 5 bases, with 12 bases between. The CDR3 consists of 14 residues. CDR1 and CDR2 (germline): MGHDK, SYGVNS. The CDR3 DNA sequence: TGTGCCAGCAGTGAACACCGGACGACGGAGACCCAGTACTTC. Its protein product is CASSEHRTTETQYF.

The CDR3 reads CASSDVAGGSEQYF. DNA of the CDR3: TGTGCCAGCAGCGATGTAGCGGGAGGGAGCGAGCAGTACTTC. The chain has TRBV11-2 and TRBJ2-7; 11 bases map to TRBD2. The junction had 6 bases not matched to a gene; V was cut back by 5 bases and J by 6 bases. Germline loops: CDR1 SGHAT, CDR2 FQNNGV. CDR3 length: 14 residues.

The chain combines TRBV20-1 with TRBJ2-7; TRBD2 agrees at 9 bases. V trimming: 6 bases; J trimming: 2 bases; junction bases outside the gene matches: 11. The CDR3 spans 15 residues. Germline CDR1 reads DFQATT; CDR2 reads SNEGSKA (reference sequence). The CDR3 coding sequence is TGCAGTGCCGAAATTAGCGGGAGTGAGCCCTACGAGCAGTACTTC. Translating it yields CSAEISGSEPYEQYF.

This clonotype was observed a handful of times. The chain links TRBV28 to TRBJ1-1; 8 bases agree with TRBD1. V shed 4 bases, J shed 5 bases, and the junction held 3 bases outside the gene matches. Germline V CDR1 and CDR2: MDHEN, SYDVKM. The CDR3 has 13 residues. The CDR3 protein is CASSSTGVTEAFF. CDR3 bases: TGTGCCAGCAGTTCGACAGGGGTGACTGAAGCTTTCTTT.

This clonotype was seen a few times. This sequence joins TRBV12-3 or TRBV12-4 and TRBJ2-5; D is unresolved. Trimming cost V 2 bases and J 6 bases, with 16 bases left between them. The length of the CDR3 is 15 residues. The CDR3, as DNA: TGTGCCAGCAGTTTAAGTTCCTTTGCGAGAAAGACCCAGTACTTC. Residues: CASSLSSFARKTQYF.

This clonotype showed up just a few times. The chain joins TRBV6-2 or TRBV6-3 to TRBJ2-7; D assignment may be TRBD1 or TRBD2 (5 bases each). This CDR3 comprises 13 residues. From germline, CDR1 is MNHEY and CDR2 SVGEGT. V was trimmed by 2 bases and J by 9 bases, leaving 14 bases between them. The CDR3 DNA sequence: TGTGCCAGCAGTTACGCTGGGGGTGCGGGGCAGTACTTC. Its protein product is CASSYAGGAGQYF.

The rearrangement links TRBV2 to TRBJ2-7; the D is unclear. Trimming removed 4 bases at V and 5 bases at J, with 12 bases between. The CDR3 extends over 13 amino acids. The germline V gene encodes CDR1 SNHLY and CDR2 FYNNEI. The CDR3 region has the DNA TGTGCCAGCAGTGGGTCGCGGTTCCACGAGCAGTACTTC. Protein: CASSGSRFHEQYF.

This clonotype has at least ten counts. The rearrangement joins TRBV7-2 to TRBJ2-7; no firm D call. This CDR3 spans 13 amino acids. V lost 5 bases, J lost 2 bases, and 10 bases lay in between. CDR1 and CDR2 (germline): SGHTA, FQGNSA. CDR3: CASSPRAAYEQYF. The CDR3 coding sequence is TGTGCCAGCAGCCCTCGGGCGGCCTACGAGCAGTACTTC. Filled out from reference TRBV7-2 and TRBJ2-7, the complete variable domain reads GAGVSQSPSNKVTEKGKDVELRCDPISGHTALYWYRQSLGQGLEFLIYFQGNSAPDKSGLPSDRFSAERTGGSVSTLTIQRTQQEDSAVYLCASSPRAAYEQYFGPGTRLTVT.

In DNA form, the CDR3 reads TGTGCCACCAGTGATTTGGCTAGCGGGAACGCGCAGTATTTT. Protein: CATSDLASGNAQYF. The J gene is TRBJ2-3, the V gene TRBV24-1; TRBD2 aligns across 9 bases. The CDR3 is made up of 14 amino acids. J lost 10 bases, V lost 0 bases, and 4 bases had no gene match. Germline assignment: CDR1 KGHDR and CDR2 SFDVKD.

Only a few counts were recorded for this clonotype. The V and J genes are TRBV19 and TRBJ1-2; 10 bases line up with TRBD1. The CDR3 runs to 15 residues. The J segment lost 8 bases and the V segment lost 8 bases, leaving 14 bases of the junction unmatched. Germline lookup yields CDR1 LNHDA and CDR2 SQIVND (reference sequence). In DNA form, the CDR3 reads TGTGCCAGTGGCTTGCTCCGACAGGGGGCGGGCGGCTACACCTTC. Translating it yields CASGLLRQGAGGYTF.

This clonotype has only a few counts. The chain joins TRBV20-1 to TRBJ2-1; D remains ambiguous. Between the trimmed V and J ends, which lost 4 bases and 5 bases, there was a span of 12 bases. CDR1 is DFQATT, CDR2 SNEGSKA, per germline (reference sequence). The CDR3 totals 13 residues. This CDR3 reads CSAIRAGDNEQFF. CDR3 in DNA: TGCAGTGCTATCCGGGCTGGCGACAATGAGCAGTTCTTC.

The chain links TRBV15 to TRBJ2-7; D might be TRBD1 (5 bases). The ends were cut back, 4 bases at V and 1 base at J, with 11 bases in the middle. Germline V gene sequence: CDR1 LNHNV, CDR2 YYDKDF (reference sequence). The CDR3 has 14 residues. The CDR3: CATSMRQQSYEQYF. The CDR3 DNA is TGTGCCACCAGCATGCGACAGCAATCCTACGAGCAGTACTTC.

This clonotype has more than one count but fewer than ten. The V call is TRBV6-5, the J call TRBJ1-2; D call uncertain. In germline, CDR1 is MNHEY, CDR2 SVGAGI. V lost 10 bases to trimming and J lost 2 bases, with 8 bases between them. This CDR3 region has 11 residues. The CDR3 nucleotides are TGTGCCACGAGGGCCAACTATGGCTACACCTTC. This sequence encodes CATRANYGYTF.

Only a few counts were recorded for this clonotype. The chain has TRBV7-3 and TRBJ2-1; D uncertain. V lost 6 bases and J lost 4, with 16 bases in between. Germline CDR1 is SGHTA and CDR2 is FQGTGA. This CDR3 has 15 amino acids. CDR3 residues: CASSGGQGPYNEQFF. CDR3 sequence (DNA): TGTGCCAGCAGTGGCGGCCAAGGCCCTTACAATGAGCAGTTCTTC. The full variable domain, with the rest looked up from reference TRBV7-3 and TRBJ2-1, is GAGVSQTPSNKVTEKGKYVELRCDPISGHTALYWYRQSLGQGPEFLIYFQGTGAADDSGLPNDRFFAVRPEGSVSTLKIQRTERGDSAVYLCASSGGQGPYNEQFFGPGTRLTVL.

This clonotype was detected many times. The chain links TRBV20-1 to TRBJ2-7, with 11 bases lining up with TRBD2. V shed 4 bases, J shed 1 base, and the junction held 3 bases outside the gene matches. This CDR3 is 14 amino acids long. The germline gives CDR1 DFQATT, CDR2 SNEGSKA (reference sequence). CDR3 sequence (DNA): TGCAGTGCTACGACTAGCGGGAAATCCTACGAGCAGTACTTC. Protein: CSATTSGKSYEQYF.

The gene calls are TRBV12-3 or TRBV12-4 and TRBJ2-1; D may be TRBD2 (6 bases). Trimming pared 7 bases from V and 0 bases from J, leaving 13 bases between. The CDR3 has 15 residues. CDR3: CASTITAGSYNEQFF. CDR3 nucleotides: TGTGCCAGCACCATCACAGCGGGCTCCTACAATGAGCAGTTCTTC.

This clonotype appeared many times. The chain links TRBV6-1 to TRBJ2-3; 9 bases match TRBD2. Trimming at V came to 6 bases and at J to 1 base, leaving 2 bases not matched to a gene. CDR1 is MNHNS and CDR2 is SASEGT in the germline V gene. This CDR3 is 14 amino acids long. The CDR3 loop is CASSRLAGTDTQYF. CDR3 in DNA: TGTGCCAGCAGCCGACTAGCGGGCACAGATACGCAGTATTTT.

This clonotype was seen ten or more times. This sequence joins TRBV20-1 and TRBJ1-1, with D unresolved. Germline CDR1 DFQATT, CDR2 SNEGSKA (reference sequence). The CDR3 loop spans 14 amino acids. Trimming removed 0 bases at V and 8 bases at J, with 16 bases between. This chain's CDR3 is CSARDRQTQSEAFF. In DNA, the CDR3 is TGCAGTGCTAGAGATAGGCAGACTCAAAGCGAAGCTTTCTTT.

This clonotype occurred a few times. The CDR3 bases are TGCAGTGCTAGTCCGGTGGACAGGGGGGGGGAAAAACTGTTTTTT. It codes for CSASPVDRGGEKLFF. V is TRBV20-1 and J is TRBJ1-4, with 10 nucleotides matching TRBD1. The CDR3 runs to 15 residues. CDR1 is DFQATT, CDR2 SNEGSKA, per germline (reference sequence). The V and J ends lost 3 bases and 8 bases, in that order; junction bases with no gene match: 9.

The CDR3 loop is CASSQQGRENIQYF. CDR3 nucleotides: TGTGCCAGCTCACAACAGGGTCGTGAAAACATTCAGTACTTC. The chain combines TRBV18 with TRBJ2-4; D possibly corresponds to TRBD1 (6 bases). The ends were cut back, 4 bases at V and 5 bases at J, with 12 bases in the middle. The length of the CDR3 is 14 residues. The germline V gene encodes CDR1 KGHSH and CDR2 LQKENI.

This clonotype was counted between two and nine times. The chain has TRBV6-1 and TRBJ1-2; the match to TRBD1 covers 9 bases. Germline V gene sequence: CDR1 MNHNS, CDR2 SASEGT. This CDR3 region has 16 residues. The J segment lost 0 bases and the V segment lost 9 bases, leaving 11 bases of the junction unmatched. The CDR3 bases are TGTGCCAGTCGACGGGACAGGGTTGCTCCTAACTATGGCTACACCTTC. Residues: CASRRDRVAPNYGYTF.

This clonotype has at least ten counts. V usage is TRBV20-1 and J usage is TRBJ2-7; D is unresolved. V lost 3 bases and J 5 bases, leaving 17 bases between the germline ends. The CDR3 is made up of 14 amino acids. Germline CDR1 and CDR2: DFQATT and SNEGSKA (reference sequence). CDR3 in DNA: TGCAGTGCTAGGAAGGGCCCGGGTGTCCACGAGCAGTACTTC. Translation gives CSARKGPGVHEQYF.